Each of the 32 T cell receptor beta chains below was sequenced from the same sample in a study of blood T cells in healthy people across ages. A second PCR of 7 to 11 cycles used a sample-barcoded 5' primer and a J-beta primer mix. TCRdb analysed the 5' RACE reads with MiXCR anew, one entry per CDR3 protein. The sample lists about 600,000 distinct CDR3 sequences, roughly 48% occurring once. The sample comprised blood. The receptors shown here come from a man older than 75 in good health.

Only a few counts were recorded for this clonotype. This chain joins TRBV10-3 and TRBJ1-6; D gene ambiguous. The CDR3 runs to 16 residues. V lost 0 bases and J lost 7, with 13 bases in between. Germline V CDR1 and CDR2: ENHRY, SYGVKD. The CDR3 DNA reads TGTGCCATCAGTGAGTCGAGTGACGGTGAAAATTCACCCCTCCACTTT. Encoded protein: CAISESSDGENSPLHF.

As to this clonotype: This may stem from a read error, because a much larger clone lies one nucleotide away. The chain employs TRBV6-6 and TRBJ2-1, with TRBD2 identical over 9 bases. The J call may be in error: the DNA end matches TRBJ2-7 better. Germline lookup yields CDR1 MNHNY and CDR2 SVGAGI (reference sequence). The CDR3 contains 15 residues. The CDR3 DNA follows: TGTGCCAGCAGTTTTAGCGGGAGTGGGTACAATGAGCAGTACTTC. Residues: CASSFSGSGYNEQYF.

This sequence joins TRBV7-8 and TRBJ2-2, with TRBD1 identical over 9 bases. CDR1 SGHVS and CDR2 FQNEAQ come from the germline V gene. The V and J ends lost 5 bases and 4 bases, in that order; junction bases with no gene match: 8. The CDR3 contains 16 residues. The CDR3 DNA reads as TGTGCCAGCAGCCCCGGACAGGGGTATGCCACCGGGGAGCTGTTTTTT. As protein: CASSPGQGYATGELFF.

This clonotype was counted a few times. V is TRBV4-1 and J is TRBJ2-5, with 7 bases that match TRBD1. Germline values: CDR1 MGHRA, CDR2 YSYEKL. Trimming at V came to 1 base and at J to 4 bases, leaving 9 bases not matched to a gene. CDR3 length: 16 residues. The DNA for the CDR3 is TGCGCCAGCAGCCAAGCCCCCCTCTACAGGGGAGAGACCCAGTACTTC. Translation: CASSQAPLYRGETQYF.

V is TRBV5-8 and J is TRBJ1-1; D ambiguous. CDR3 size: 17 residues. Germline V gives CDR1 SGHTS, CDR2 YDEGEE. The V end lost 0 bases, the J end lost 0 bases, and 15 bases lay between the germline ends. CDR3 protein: CASSLVPPAVMNTEAFF. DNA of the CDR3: TGTGCCAGCAGCTTGGTTCCCCCGGCAGTCATGAACACTGAAGCTTTCTTT.

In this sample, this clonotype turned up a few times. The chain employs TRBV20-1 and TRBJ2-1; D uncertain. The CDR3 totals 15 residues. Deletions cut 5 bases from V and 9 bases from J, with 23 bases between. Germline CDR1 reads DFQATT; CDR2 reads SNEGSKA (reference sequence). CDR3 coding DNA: TGCAGTGCTCCCCGAGGCCGTTCTGGAGTGAGTGAGCAGTTCTTC. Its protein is CSAPRGRSGVSEQFF.

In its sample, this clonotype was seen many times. CDR3 bases: TGTGCCAGCAGTTCGGGAGCTAACTATGGCTACACCTTC. Protein sequence: CASSSGANYGYTF. The V and J genes are TRBV12-3 or TRBV12-4 and TRBJ1-2; no firm D call. Trimming cost V 4 bases and J 0 bases, with 6 bases left between them. The CDR3 extends over 13 amino acids.

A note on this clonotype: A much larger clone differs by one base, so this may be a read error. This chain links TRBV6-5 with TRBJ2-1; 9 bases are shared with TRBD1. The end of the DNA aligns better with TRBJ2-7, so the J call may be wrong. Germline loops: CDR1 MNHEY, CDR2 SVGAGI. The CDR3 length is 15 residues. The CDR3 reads CASSPGTGIYNEQYF. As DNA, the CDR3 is TGTGCCAGCAGCCCCGGGACAGGGATTTACAATGAGCAGTACTTC.

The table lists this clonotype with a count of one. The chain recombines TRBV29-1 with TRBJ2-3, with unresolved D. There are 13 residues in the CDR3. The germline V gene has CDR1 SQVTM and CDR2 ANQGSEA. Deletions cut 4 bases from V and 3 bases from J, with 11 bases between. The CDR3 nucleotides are TGCAGCGTTGTAGGCCGGCTTACAGATACGCAGTATTTT. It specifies CSVVGRLTDTQYF.

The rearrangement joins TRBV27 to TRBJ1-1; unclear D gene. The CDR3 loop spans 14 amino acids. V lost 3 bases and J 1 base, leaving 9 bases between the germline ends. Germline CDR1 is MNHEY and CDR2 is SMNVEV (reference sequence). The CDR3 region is CASSFGRRNTEAFF. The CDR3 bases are TGTGCCAGCAGTTTCGGACGCCGGAACACTGAAGCTTTCTTT.

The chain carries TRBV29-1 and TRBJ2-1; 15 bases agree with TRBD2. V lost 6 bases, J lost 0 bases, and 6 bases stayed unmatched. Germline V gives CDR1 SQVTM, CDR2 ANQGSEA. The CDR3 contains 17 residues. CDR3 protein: CSVHGLAGGNSYNEQFF. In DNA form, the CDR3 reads TGCAGCGTGCACGGACTAGCGGGGGGGAACTCCTACAATGAGCAGTTCTTC.

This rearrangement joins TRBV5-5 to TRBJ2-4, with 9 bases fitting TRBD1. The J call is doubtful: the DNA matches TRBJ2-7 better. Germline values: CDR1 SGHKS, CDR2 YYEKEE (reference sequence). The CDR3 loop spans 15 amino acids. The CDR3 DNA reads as TGTGCCAGCAGCTTGAGCGGGACAGGGCTGGACGAGCAGTACTTC. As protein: CASSLSGTGLDEQYF.

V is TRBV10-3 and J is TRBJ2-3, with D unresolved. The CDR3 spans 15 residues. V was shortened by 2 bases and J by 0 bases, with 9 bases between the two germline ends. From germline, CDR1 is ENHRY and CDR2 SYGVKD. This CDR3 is CAISEPRTSTDTQYF. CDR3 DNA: TGTGCCATCAGTGAGCCACGAACTAGCACAGATACGCAGTATTTT.

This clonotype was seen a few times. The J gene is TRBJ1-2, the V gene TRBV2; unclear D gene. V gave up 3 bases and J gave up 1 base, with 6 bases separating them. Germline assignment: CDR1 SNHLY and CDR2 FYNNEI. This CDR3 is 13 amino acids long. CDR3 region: CASSDGHNYGYTF. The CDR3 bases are TGTGCCAGCAGTGATGGCCATAACTATGGCTACACCTTC.

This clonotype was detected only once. The CDR3 loop reads CASSQEGGEGETQYF. The CDR3 region has the DNA TGCGCCAGCAGCCAAGAGGGGGGAGAGGGGGAGACCCAGTACTTC. The rearrangement links TRBV4-3 to TRBJ2-5; D possibly corresponds to TRBD2 (6 bases). This CDR3 is built from 15 residues. Trimming removed 0 bases at V and 5 bases at J, with 13 bases between. Germline CDR1 LGHNA, CDR2 YSLEER.

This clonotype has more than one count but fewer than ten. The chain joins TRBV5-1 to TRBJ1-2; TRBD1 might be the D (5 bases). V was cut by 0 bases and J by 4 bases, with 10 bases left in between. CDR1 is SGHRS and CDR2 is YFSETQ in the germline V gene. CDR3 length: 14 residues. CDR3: CASSLELDTYGYTF. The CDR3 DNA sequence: TGCGCCAGCAGCTTGGAGCTGGACACCTATGGCTACACCTTC.

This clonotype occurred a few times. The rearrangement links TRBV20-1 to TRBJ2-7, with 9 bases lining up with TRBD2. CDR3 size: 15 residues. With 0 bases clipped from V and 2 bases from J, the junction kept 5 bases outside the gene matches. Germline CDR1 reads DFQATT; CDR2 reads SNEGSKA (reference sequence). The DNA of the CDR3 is TGCAGTGCTAGAGATTCCCGACTAGCGGCCTACGAGCAGTACTTC. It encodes CSARDSRLAAYEQYF.

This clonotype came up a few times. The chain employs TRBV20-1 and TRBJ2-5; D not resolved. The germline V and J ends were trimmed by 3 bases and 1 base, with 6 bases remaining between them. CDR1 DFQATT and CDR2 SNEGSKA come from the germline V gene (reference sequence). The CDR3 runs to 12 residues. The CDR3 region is CSASGPQETQYF. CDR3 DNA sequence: TGCAGTGCTAGTGGTCCCCAAGAGACCCAGTACTTC.

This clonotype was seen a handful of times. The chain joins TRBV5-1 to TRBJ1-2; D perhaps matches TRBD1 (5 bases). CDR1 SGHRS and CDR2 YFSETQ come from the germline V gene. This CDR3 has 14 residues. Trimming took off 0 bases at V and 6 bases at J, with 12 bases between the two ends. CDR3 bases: TGCGCCAGCAGCTTGGCGTACAGGACGGATGGCTACACCTTC. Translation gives CASSLAYRTDGYTF.

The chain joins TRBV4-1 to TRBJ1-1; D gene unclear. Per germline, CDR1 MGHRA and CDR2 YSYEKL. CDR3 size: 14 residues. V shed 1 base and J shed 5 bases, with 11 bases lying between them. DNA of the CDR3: TGCGCCAGCAGCCAAGTGAGGGAGGTGACTGAAGCTTTCTTT. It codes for CASSQVREVTEAFF.

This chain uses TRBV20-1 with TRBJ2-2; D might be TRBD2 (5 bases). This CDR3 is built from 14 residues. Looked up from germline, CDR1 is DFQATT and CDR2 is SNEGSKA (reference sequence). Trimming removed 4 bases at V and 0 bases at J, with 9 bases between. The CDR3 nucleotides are TGCAGTGCTATCCAGCGGCCGAACACCGGGGAGCTGTTTTTT. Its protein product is CSAIQRPNTGELFF.

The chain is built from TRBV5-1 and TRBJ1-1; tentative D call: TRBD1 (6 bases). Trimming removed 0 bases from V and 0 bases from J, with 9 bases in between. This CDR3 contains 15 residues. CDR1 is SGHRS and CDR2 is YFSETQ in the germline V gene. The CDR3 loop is CASSLAQGVNTEAFF. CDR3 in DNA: TGCGCCAGCAGCTTGGCACAGGGCGTGAACACTGAAGCTTTCTTT.

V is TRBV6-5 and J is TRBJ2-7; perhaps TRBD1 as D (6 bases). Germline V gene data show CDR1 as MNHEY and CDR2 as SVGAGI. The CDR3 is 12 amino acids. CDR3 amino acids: CTGTTGCNEQYF. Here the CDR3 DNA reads TGTACCGGCACCACAGGGTGCAACGAGCAGTACTTC.

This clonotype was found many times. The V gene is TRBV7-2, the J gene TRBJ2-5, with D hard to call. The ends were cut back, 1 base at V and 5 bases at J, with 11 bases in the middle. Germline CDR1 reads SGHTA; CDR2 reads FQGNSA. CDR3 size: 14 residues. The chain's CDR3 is CASSLGSVGETQYF. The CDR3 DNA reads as TGTGCCAGCAGCTTAGGGTCCGTTGGGGAGACCCAGTACTTC. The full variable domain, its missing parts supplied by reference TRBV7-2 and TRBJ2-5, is GAGVSQSPSNKVTEKGKDVELRCDPISGHTALYWYRQSLGQGLEFLIYFQGNSAPDKSGLPSDRFSAERTGGSVSTLTIQRTQQEDSAVYLCASSLGSVGETQYFGPGTRLLVL.

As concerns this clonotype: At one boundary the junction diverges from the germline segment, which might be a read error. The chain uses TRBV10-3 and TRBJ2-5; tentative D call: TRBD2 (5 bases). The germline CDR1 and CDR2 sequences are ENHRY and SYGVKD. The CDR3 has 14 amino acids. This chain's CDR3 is CAIGEVDYKETQYF. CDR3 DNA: TGTGCCATCGGTGAGGTCGACTACAAAGAGACCCAGTACTTC.

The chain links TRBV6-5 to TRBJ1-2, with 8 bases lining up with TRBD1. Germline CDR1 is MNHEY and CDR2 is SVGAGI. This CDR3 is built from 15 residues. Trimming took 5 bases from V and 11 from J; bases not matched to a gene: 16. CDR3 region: CASSSRHTDRGGYTF. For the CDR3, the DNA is TGTGCCAGCAGTAGTAGACATACCGACAGGGGTGGATACACCTTC.

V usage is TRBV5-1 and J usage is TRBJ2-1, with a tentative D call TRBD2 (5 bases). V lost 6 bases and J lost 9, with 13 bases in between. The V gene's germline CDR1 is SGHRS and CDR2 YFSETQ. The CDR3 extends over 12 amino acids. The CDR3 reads CASTRGGSEQFF. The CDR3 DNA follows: TGCGCCAGCACACGGGGTGGCAGTGAGCAGTTCTTC. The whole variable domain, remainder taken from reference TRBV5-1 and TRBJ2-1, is KAGVTQTPRYLIKTRGQQVTLSCSPISGHRSVSWYQQTPGQGLQFLFEYFSETQRNKGNFPGRFSGRQFSNSRSEMNVSTLELGDSALYLCASTRGGSEQFFGPGTRLTVL.

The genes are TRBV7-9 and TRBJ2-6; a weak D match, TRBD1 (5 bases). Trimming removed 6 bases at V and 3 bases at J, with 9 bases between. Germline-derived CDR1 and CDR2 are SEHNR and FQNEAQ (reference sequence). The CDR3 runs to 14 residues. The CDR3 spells CASSSGFGANVLTF. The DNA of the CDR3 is TGTGCCAGCAGTTCAGGGTTTGGGGCCAACGTCCTGACTTTC.

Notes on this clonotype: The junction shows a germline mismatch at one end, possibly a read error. The CDR3 sequence: CASNGEQGLGNGQFF. CDR3 DNA sequence: TGCGCCAGCAACGGTGAACAGGGACTGGGTAATGGGCAGTTCTTC. This chain connects TRBV10-2 to TRBJ2-1; D tentatively fits TRBD1 or TRBD2 (6 bases each). The CDR3 runs 15 residues. Germline V lookup: CDR1 WSHSY, CDR2 SAAADI.

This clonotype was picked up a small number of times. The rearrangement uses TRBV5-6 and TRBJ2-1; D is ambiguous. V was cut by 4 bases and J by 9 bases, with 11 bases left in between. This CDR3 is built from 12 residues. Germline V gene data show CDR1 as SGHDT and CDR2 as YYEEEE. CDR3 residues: CASSQRKGEQFF. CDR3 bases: TGTGCCAGCAGCCAAAGGAAGGGTGAGCAGTTCTTC. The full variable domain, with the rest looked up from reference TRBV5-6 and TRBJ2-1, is DAGVTQSPTHLIKTRGQQVTLRCSPKSGHDTVSWYQQALGQGPQFIFQYYEEEERQRGNFPDRFSGHQFPNYSSELNVNALLLGDSALYLCASSQRKGEQFFGPGTRLTVL.

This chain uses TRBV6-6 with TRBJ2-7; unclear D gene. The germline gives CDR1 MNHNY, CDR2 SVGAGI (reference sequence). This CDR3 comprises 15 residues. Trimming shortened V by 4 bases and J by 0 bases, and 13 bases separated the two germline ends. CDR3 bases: TGTGCCAGCAGTTGGAAGACTCGCCGCTCCTACGAGCAGTACTTC. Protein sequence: CASSWKTRRSYEQYF.

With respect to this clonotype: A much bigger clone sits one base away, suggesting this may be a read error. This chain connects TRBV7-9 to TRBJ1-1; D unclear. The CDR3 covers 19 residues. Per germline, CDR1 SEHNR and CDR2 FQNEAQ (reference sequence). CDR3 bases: TGTGCCAGCAGCCAGGTCGTTGGCGTCCTCACCCCAAGGGCGACTGGAGCTTTCTTT. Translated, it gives CASSQVVGVLTPRATGAFF.